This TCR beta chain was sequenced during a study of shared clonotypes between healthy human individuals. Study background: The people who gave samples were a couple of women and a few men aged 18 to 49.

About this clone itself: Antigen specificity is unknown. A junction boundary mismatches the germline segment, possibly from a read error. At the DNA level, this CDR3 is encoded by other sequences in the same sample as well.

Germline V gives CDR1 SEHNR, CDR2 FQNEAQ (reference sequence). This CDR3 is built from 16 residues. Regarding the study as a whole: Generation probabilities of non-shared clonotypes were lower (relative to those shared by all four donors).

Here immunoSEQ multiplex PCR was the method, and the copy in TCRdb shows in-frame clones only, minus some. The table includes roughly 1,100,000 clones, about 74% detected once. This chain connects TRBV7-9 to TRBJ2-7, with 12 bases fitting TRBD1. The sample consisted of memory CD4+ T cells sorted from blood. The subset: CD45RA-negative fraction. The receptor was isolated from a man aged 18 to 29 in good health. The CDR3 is CASSTSGTGGTYEQYF. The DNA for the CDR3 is TGTGCCAGCAGCACATCCGGGACAGGGGGCACCTATGAGCAGTACTTC.